This T cell receptor beta chain was sequenced for a study of T cell changes during pregnancy in multiple sclerosis. Assay used: immunoSEQ multiplex PCR; TCRdb lists only in-frame clones, some missing. The sample shows 65,000 to 90,000 clones, approximately 93% of them seen only once. The V and J ends lost 3 bases and 6 bases respectively, with 12 bases between them. In germline, CDR1 is SGHRS, CDR2 YFSETQ. This CDR3 contains 14 residues. Source: peripheral blood, taken in the first trimester of pregnancy. This TCR came from a female donor with multiple sclerosis, enrolled in a pregnancy study. This chain links TRBV5-1 with TRBJ1-4, with TRBD1 as a possible D gene (5 bases). The chain's CDR3 is CASSYFDSDEKLFF. In nucleotides, the CDR3 is TGCGCCAGCAGCTATTTCGACAGCGATGAAAAACTGTTTTTT.